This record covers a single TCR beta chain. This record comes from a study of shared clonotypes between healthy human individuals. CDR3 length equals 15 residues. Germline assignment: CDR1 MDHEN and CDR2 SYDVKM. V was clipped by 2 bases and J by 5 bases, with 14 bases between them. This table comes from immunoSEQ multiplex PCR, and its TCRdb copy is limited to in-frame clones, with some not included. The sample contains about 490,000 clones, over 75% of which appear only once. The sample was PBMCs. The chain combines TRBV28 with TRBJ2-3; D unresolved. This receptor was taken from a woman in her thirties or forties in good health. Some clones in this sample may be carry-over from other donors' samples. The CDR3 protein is CASSLPRANKDTQYF. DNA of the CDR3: TGTGCCAGCAGTTTACCCCGGGCTAACAAAGATACGCAGTATTTT. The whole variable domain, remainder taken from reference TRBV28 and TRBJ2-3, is DVKVTQSSRYLVKRTGEKVFLECVQDMDHENMFWYRQDPGLGLRLIYFSYDVKMKEKGDIPEGYSVSREKKERFSLILESASTNQTSMYLCASSLPRANKDTQYFGPGTRLTVL.